This is a list of T cell receptor beta chains from one sample in a study of graft-versus-host responses after intestinal transplantation. TCRdb's copy holds only in-frame clones and misses some; the assay was immunoSEQ multiplex PCR. The sample shows 90,000 to 120,000 clones, about nine tenths of them seen only once. Which antigens these TCRs recognize remains unknown. The sample here was unstimulated CD4+ T cells sorted from spleen or lymph node cells, taken before transplant. The source is a human donor who was the organ donor for an intestinal transplant. Each CDR3 is given with its conserved first and last residue. The D gene is left open where the match is weak. Not every row has a clone size; where given, it reads once, few, many or a size class.

clone size: .; V gene: TRBV7-8; D gene: .; J gene: TRBJ1-1; CDR3 protein: CASSLALPSNTEAFF; CDR3 DNA: TGTGCCAGCAGCTTAGCGCTACCGTCGAACACTGAAGCTTTCTTT
clone size: .; V gene: TRBV7-9; D gene: .; J gene: TRBJ2-5; CDR3 protein: CASSPEVTRETQYF; CDR3 DNA: TGTGCCAGCAGCCCTGAGGTTACGCGGGAGACCCAGTACTTC
clone size: .; V gene: TRBV27; D gene: .; J gene: TRBJ1-1; CDR3 protein: CASRYTPTTTEAFF; CDR3 DNA: TGTGCCAGCCGCTATACCCCGACGACCACTGAAGCTTTCTTT
clone size: few; V gene: TRBV19; D gene: TRBD1; J gene: TRBJ2-3; CDR3 protein: CASSPPDRGDTQYF; CDR3 DNA: TGTGCCAGTAGTCCCCCGGACAGGGGGGATACGCAGTATTTT
clone size: .; V gene: TRBV27; D gene: .; J gene: TRBJ1-1; CDR3 protein: CASRYDRLDRAFF; CDR3 DNA: TGTGCCAGCAGATACGACAGGCTGGATCGGGCTTTCTTT
clone size: .; V gene: TRBV6-1; D gene: .; J gene: TRBJ1-4; CDR3 protein: CASNRQGGGEKLFF; CDR3 DNA: TGTGCCAGCAATAGACAAGGAGGGGGTGAAAAACTGTTTTTT
clone size: few; V gene: TRBV7-2; D gene: .; J gene: TRBJ1-6; CDR3 protein: CASSFNSPLHF; CDR3 DNA: TGTGCCAGCAGCTTTAATTCACCCCTCCACTTT
clone size: .; V gene: TRBV6-1; D gene: TRBD2; J gene: TRBJ2-3; CDR3 protein: CASSEAGGPTDTQYF; CDR3 DNA: TGTGCCAGCAGTGAAGCGGGAGGGCCAACAGATACGCAGTATTTT
clone size: .; V gene: TRBV7-2; D gene: .; J gene: TRBJ1-2; CDR3 protein: CASSRGGGSYGYTF; CDR3 DNA: TGTGCCAGCAGCAGAGGAGGGGGAAGCTATGGCTACACCTTC
clone size: .; V gene: TRBV28; D gene: .; J gene: TRBJ2-4; CDR3 protein: CASSSGVAAKNIQYF; CDR3 DNA: TGTGCCAGCAGTTCAGGGGTTGCGGCCAAAAACATTCAGTACTTC